This T cell receptor beta chain comes out of a study of shared clonotypes between healthy human individuals. The table came from immunoSEQ multiplex PCR; TCRdb's copy has only in-frame clones and leaves some out. The data show around 2.1 million clones, 90% to 97% seen once. Donors were healthy HIV-negative adults without recent acute infections or vaccinations. Sequenced: naive CD4+ T cells sorted from blood. As to subset: CD45RA+ positively selected. The clonotype originates from a man in his late teens or twenties in good health.

The CDR3 spells CASSQEGDRSRTDTQYF. For the CDR3, the DNA is TGCGCCAGCAGCCAGGAGGGGGACAGGAGCCGCACAGATACGCAGTATTTT. The chain employs TRBV4-3 and TRBJ2-3; TRBD1 matches 8 bases. The ends lost 3 bases at V and 1 base at J; junction bases unmatched: 9. The CDR3 is 17 residues long. Germline V gene sequence: CDR1 LGHNA, CDR2 YSLEER.